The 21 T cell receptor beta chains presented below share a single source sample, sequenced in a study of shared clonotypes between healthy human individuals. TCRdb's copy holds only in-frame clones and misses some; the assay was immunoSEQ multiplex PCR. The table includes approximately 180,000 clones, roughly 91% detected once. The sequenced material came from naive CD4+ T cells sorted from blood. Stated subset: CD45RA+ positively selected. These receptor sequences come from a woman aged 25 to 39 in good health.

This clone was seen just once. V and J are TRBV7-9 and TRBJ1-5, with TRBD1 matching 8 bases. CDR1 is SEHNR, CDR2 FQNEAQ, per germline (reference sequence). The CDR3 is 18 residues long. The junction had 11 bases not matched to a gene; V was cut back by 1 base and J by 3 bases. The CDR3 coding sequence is TGTGCCAGCAGCTTAGGGAGACAGGGGCTGGGGGACAATCAGCCCCAGCATTTT. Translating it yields CASSLGRQGLGDNQPQHF.

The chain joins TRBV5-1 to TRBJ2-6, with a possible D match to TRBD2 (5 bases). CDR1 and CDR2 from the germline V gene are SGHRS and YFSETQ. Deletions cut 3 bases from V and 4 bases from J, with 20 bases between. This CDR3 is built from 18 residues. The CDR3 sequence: CASSSKLVEVLGANVLTF. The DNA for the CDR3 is TGCGCCAGCAGCTCGAAGCTAGTGGAGGTCCTCGGGGCCAACGTCCTGACTTTC.

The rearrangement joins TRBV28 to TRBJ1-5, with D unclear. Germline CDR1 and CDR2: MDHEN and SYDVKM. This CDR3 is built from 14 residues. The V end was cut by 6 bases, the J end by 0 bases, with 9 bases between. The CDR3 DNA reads TGTGCCAGCAGCACAGACTATAGCAATCAGCCCCAGCATTTT. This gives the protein CASSTDYSNQPQHF.

The CDR3 DNA reads as TGTGCCAGCAGTTACGGGGAAGCTTTCTTT. Protein: CASSYGEAFF. The V call is TRBV6-5, the J call TRBJ1-1, with unresolved D. The length of the CDR3 is 10 residues. Germline CDR1 MNHEY, CDR2 SVGAGI. With 2 bases removed from V and 8 bases from J, the gap between germline ends came to 3 bases.

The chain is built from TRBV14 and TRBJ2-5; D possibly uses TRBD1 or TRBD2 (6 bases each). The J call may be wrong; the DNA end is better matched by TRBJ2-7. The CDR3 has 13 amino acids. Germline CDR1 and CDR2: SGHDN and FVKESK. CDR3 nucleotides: TGTGCCAGCAGTCCCAGGGGAGGCTACGAGCAGTACTTC. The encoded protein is CASSPRGGYEQYF.

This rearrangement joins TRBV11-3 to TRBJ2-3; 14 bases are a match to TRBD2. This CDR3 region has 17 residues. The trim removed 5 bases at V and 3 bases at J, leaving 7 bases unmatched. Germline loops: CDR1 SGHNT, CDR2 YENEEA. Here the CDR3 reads CASSLGTSGSGTDTQYF. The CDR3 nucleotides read TGTGCCAGCAGCCTCGGGACTAGCGGGAGTGGAACAGATACGCAGTATTTT. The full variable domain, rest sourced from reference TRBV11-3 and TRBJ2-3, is EAGVVQSPRYKIIEKKQPVAFWCNPISGHNTLYWYLQNLGQGPELLIRYENEEAVDDSQLPKDRFSAERLKGVDSTLKIQPAELGDSAVYLCASSLGTSGSGTDTQYFGPGTRLTVL.

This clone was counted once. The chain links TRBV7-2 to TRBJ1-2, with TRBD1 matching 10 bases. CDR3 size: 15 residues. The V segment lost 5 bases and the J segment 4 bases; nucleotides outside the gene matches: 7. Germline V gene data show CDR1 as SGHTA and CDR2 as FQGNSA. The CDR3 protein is CASSAGTGEFYGYTF. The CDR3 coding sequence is TGTGCCAGCAGCGCCGGGACAGGGGAGTTCTATGGCTACACCTTC.

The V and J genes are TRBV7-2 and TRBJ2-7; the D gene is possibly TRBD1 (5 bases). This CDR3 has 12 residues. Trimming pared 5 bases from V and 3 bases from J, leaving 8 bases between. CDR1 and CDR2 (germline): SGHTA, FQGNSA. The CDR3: CASSIDSYEQYF. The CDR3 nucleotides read TGTGCCAGCAGCATTGACAGCTACGAGCAGTACTTC.

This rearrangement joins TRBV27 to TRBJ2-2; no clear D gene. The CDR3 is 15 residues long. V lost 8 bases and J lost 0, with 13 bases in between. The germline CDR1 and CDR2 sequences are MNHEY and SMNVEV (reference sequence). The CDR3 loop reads CASARPVANTGELFF. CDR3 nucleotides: TGTGCCAGCGCCCGTCCGGTGGCGAACACCGGGGAGCTGTTTTTT.

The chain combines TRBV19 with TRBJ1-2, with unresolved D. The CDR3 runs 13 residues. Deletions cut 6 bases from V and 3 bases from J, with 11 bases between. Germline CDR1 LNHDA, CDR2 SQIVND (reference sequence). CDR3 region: CASRSRTDYGYTF. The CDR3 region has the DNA TGTGCCAGTAGGTCCAGGACGGACTATGGCTACACCTTC.

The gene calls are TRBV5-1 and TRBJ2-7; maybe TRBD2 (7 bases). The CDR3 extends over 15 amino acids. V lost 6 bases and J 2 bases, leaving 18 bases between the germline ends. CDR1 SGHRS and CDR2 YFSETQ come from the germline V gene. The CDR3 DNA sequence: TGCGCCAGCACCCCGGGAAGGGGGGGACCCTACGAGCAGTACTTC. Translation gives CASTPGRGGPYEQYF.

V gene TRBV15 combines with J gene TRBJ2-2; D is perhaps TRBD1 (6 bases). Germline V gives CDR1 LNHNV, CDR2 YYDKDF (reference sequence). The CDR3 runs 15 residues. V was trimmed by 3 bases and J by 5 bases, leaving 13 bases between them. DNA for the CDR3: TGTGCCACCAGCAGTCAAAAGGGGGTAACCGGGGAGCTGTTTTTT. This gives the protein CATSSQKGVTGELFF.

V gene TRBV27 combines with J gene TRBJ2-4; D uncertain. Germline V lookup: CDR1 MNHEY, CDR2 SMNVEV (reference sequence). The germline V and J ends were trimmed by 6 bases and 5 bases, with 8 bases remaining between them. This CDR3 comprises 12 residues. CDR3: CASRGGENIQYF. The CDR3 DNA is TGTGCCAGCAGGGGCGGAGAAAACATTCAGTACTTC.

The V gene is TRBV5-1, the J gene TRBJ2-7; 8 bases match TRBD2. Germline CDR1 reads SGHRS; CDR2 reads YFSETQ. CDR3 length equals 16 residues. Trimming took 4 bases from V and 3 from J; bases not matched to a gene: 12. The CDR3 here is CASSRYLAGTGYEQYF. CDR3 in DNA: TGCGCCAGCAGCAGATACTTAGCGGGAACCGGCTACGAGCAGTACTTC.

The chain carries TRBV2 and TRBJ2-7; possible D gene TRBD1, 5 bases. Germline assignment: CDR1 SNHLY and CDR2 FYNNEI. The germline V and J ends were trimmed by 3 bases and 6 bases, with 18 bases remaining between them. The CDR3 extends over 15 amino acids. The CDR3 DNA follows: TGTGCCAGCAGTGAGTACATCCGGAAGGGGATCGAGCAGTACTTC. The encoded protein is CASSEYIRKGIEQYF.

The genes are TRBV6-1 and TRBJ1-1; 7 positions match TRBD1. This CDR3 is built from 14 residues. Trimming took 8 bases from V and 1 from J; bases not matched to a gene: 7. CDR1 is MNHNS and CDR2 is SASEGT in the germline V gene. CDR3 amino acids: CASELGGANTEAFF. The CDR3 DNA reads TGTGCCAGCGAGTTAGGGGGCGCGAACACTGAAGCTTTCTTT.

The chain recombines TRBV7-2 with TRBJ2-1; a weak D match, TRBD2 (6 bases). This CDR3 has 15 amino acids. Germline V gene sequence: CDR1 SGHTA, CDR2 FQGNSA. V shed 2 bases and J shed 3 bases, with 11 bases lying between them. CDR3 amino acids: CASSLSVTSYNEQFF. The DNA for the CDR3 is TGTGCCAGCAGCTTATCTGTGACTAGCTACAATGAGCAGTTCTTC.

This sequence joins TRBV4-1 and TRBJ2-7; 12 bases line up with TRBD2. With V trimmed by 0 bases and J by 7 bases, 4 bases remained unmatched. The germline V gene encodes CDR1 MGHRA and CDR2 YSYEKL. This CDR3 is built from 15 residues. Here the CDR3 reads CASSQEGLAGREQYF. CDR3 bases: TGCGCCAGCAGCCAAGAAGGACTAGCGGGGCGAGAGCAGTACTTC.

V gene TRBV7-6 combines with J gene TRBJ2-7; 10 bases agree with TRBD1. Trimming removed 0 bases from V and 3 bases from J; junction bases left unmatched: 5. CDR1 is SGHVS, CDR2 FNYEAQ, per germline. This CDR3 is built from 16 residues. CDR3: CASSLAPGTGVYEQYF. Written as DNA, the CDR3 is TGTGCCAGCAGCTTAGCTCCCGGGACAGGGGTCTACGAGCAGTACTTC.

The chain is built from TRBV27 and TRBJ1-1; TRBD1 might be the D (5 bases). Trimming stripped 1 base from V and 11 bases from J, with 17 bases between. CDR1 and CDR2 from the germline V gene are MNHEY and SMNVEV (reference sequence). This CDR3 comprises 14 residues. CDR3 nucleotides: TGTGCCAGCAGTTTATTGTTCGGCCGGAACAGGGCTTTCTTT. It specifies CASSLLFGRNRAFF.

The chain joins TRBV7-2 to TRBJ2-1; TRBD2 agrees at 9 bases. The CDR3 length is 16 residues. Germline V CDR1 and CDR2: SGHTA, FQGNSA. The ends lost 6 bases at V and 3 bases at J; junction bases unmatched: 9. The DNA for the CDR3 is TGTGCCAGCAGTAAAGCAGCGCGGGAGGGCTACAATGAGCAGTTCTTC. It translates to CASSKAAREGYNEQFF. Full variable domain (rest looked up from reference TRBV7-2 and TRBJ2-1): GAGVSQSPSNKVTEKGKDVELRCDPISGHTALYWYRQSLGQGLEFLIYFQGNSAPDKSGLPSDRFSAERTGGSVSTLTIQRTQQEDSAVYLCASSKAAREGYNEQFFGPGTRLTVL.